Listed below are T cell receptor beta chains from one sample, sequenced in a study of identical twins. TCRdb passed the 5' RACE reads through MiXCR, listing each CDR3 protein once. This sample has under 1 million distinct CDR3 sequences; 10% to 15% occur once, and the top ten carry around 1.6%. This sample also appeared in a second study, on yellow fever vaccine responses in identical twins.

The sample taken for sequencing was PBMCs. Every receptor here comes from a woman younger than 30 in good health. Both conserved end residues are part of each CDR3. Only some rows state a clone size, as once, few, many or a class for expanded clones.

>TRBV6-1|NA|TRBJ2-3
CASSAEGWADTQYF
>TRBV4-1|few|TRBJ1-1
CASSHQENTEAFF
>TRBV20-1|few|TRBJ1-2
CSAKTTDGYGYTF
>TRBV10-3|many|TRBJ2-7
CAIADSGNYEQYF
>TRBV12-3/TRBV12-4|NA|TRBJ2-7
CASSLSQAYEQYF
>TRBV4-1|few|TRBJ2-1
CASSHPLWGGHEQFF
>TRBV20-1|few|TRBJ2-7
CSARETGLIAYEQYF
>TRBV2|NA|TRBJ2-5
CASSERKIQETQYF
>TRBV5-6|many|TRBJ1-1
CASSFLTGGPEAFF
>TRBV20-1|NA|TRBJ2-5
CSATLGTSLGETQYF
>TRBV29-1|few|TRBJ1-2
CSVEDLFGPGYGYTF
>TRBV25-1|NA|TRBJ1-1
CASMGQGATEAFF
>TRBV20-1|NA|TRBJ2-5
CSAISGTSLETQYF
>TRBV12-5|NA|TRBJ2-5
CASGDTGVGETQYF
>TRBV12-3/TRBV12-4|NA|TRBJ2-3
CASSPLDWYDTQYF
>TRBV12-3/TRBV12-4|NA|TRBJ1-2
CASSLPGQGQHGDTF
>TRBV5-1|NA|TRBJ2-2
CASSLEMGVTGELFF
>TRBV29-1|NA|TRBJ2-1
CSVERAGKDEQFF
>TRBV5-1|many|TRBJ2-1
CASSLPGTVKNEQFF
>TRBV20-1|NA|TRBJ2-5
CSARPLSRETQYF
>TRBV4-1|NA|TRBJ2-1
CASRARRRAGLGYEQFF
>TRBV2|NA|TRBJ1-5
CASSGTMQGGEPQHF
>TRBV20-1|NA|TRBJ2-3
CSARAGGSGFRTDTQYF
>TRBV20-1|few|TRBJ2-5
CSARRGVETQYF
>TRBV7-3|NA|TRBJ2-1
CASSININEQFF